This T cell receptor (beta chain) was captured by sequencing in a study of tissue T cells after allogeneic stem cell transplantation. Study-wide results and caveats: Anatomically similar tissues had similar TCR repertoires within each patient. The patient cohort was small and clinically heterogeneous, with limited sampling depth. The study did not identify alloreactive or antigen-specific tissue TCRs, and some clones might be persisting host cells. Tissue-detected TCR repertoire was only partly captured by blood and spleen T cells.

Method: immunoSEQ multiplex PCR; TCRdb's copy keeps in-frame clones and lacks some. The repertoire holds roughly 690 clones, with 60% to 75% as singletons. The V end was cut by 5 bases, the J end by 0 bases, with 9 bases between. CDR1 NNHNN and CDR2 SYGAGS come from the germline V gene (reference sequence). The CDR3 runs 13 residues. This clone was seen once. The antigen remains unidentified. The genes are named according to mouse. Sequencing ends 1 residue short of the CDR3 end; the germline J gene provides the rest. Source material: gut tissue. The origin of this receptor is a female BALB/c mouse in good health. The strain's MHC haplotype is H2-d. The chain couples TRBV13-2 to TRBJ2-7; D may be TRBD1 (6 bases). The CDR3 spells CASGRDTSYEQYF. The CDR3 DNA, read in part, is TGTGCCAGCGGGCGGGACACCTCCTATGAACAGTAC.